Listed here are 14 T cell receptor beta chains from one sample, sequenced in a study of T cell responses to AZD1222 COVID-19 vaccine. The table came from immunoSEQ multiplex PCR; TCRdb's copy has only in-frame clones and leaves some out. The sample shows approximately 150,000 clones, more than 85% of them seen only once. Material: peripheral blood, obtained 28 days after the second AZD1222 dose. Source of these receptors: an adult who received the AZD1222 COVID-19 vaccine.

The table lists this clone with a count of one. The chain is built from TRBV29-1 and TRBJ1-2; D remains unclear. Germline V CDR1 and CDR2: SQVTM, ANQGSEA. CDR3 length equals 15 residues. Trimming took off 3 bases at V and 0 bases at J, with 14 bases between the two ends. This CDR3 is CSVEAAISANYGYTF. CDR3 nucleotides: TGCAGCGTTGAGGCGGCCATTTCAGCTAACTATGGCTACACCTTC.

V and J are TRBV7-2 and TRBJ1-3, with a possible D match to TRBD1 (5 bases). The V and J ends lost 5 bases and 1 base respectively, with 18 bases between them. Germline CDR1 is SGHTA and CDR2 is FQGNSA. CDR3 length equals 17 residues. CDR3 sequence: CASSLGHGTPSGNTIYF. The CDR3 DNA reads as TGTGCCAGCAGCCTTGGACATGGGACTCCGTCTGGAAACACCATATATTTT.

The chain recombines TRBV2 with TRBJ1-1, with unresolved D. From germline, CDR1 is SNHLY and CDR2 FYNNEI. The CDR3 totals 11 residues. With 2 bases removed from V and 7 bases from J, the gap between germline ends came to 5 bases. The CDR3 protein is CASSERVEAFF. The CDR3 nucleotides read TGTGCCAGCAGTGAAAGGGTTGAAGCTTTCTTT.

This clone appeared once. The gene calls are TRBV7-2 and TRBJ2-1, with D maybe TRBD1 (6 bases). With 8 bases removed from V and 5 bases from J, the gap between germline ends came to 13 bases. This CDR3 has 13 amino acids. Germline CDR1 SGHTA, CDR2 FQGNSA. The CDR3 sequence is CASQPQGNNEQFF. The CDR3 nucleotides are TGTGCCAGCCAACCCCAGGGGAACAATGAGCAGTTCTTC.

This chain connects TRBV18 to TRBJ2-1, with D possibly TRBD1 on 6 matching bases. Trimming removed 4 bases from V and 4 bases from J, with 11 bases in between. CDR1 and CDR2 (germline): KGHSH, LQKENI. The CDR3 has 14 amino acids. CDR3 nucleotide sequence: TGTGCCAGCTCACTCACTAGGGGGTACAATGAGCAGTTCTTC. This sequence encodes CASSLTRGYNEQFF.

The chain has TRBV29-1 and TRBJ1-1; TRBD1 matches at 7 bases. V trimming: 5 bases; J trimming: 6 bases; junction bases outside the gene matches: 15. The CDR3 is 15 amino acids. The germline V gene encodes CDR1 SQVTM and CDR2 ANQGSEA. The CDR3 is CSVTGQDGGKAEAFF. The CDR3 coding sequence is TGCAGCGTTACAGGACAGGACGGGGGTAAGGCTGAAGCTTTCTTT.

The chain carries TRBV2 and TRBJ2-1, with TRBD2 as a possible D gene (6 bases). The CDR3 is 13 residues long. Germline V gene lookup returns CDR1 SNHLY and CDR2 FYNNEI. Trimming took off 10 bases at V and 6 bases at J, with 16 bases between the two ends. CDR3 sequence: CATPRIGGNEQFF. The CDR3 DNA reads as TGTGCCACCCCAAGGATCGGGGGCAATGAGCAGTTCTTC. Supplemented by reference TRBV2 and TRBJ2-1, the full variable domain reads EPEVTQTPSHQVTQMGQEVILRCVPISNHLYFYWYRQILGQKVEFLVSFYNNEISEKSEIFDDQFSVERPDGSNFTLKIRSTKLEDSAMYFCATPRIGGNEQFFGPGTRLTVL.

V is TRBV9 and J is TRBJ1-6; possibly TRBD1 for D (6 bases). Trimming took 4 bases from V and 1 from J, leaving 15 bases between them. The CDR3 extends over 17 amino acids. In germline, CDR1 is SGDLS, CDR2 YYNGEE. Here the CDR3 DNA reads TGTGCCAGCAGCTCCGCCAGGGGAGAGTCCTATAATTCACCCCTCCACTTT. This codes for CASSSARGESYNSPLHF.

The chain joins TRBV4-1 to TRBJ2-2; D not certain. The germline gives CDR1 MGHRA, CDR2 YSYEKL. With 3 bases removed from V and 3 bases from J, the gap between germline ends came to 11 bases. This CDR3 has 15 amino acids. The CDR3 DNA sequence: TGCGCCAGCAGCCACAGCCCCGTGGACACCGGGGAGCTGTTTTTT. It encodes CASSHSPVDTGELFF.

The V gene is TRBV6-5, the J gene TRBJ1-4, with TRBD1 matching 8 bases. Germline V gene sequence: CDR1 MNHEY, CDR2 SVGAGI. V was pared by 8 bases and J by 10 bases, with 12 bases of the junction left unmatched. This CDR3 spans 14 amino acids. DNA for the CDR3: TGTGCCAGCGGGAGGACAGGGCGTACTGGAAAACTGTTTTTT. Translating gives CASGRTGRTGKLFF.

The chain links TRBV27 to TRBJ2-5, with D tentatively TRBD1 (6 bases). Germline CDR1 MNHEY, CDR2 SMNVEV (reference sequence). The CDR3 totals 15 residues. V lost 5 bases, J lost 2 bases, and 15 bases lay in between. The CDR3 coding sequence is TGTGCCAGCAGTCTCGGGACACAGGAGCAAGAGACCCAGTACTTC. Protein: CASSLGTQEQETQYF.

The CDR3 is CASSPGTLIHEQYF. Written as DNA, the CDR3 is TGTGCCAGCAGCCCCGGGACATTAATCCACGAGCAGTACTTC. The chain carries TRBV5-6 and TRBJ2-7; D possibly corresponds to TRBD1 (6 bases). The CDR3 has 14 amino acids. Germline V gene data show CDR1 as SGHDT and CDR2 as YYEEEE. Trimming took 4 bases from V and 5 from J, leaving 16 bases between them. The whole variable domain, filled in from reference TRBV5-6 and TRBJ2-7, reads DAGVTQSPTHLIKTRGQQVTLRCSPKSGHDTVSWYQQALGQGPQFIFQYYEEEERQRGNFPDRFSGHQFPNYSSELNVNALLLGDSALYLCASSPGTLIHEQYFGPGTRLTVT.

This clone was picked up one time. The chain joins TRBV9 to TRBJ2-1; 7 positions match TRBD2. The germline gives CDR1 SGDLS, CDR2 YYNGEE. Losses at the gene ends were 0 bases for V and 7 bases for J; bases not matched to a gene: 16. The CDR3 has 18 residues. In DNA form, the CDR3 reads TGTGCCAGCAGCGTAGGGATTGGGTTCGAGGGAGGGCTGAATGAGCAGTTCTTC. Its protein product is CASSVGIGFEGGLNEQFF.

The chain employs TRBV7-3 and TRBJ2-5; possible D gene TRBD2, 5 bases. Per germline, CDR1 SGHTA and CDR2 FQGTGA. The CDR3 loop spans 16 amino acids. The germline V and J ends were trimmed by 0 bases and 4 bases, with 15 bases remaining between them. This CDR3 is CASSLTPARGGETQYF. CDR3 coding DNA: TGTGCCAGCAGCTTAACCCCCGCCCGAGGAGGAGAGACCCAGTACTTC. Drawing the rest from reference TRBV7-3 and TRBJ2-5, the complete variable domain is GAGVSQTPSNKVTEKGKYVELRCDPISGHTALYWYRQSLGQGPEFLIYFQGTGAADDSGLPNDRFFAVRPEGSVSTLKIQRTERGDSAVYLCASSLTPARGGETQYFGPGTRLLVL.